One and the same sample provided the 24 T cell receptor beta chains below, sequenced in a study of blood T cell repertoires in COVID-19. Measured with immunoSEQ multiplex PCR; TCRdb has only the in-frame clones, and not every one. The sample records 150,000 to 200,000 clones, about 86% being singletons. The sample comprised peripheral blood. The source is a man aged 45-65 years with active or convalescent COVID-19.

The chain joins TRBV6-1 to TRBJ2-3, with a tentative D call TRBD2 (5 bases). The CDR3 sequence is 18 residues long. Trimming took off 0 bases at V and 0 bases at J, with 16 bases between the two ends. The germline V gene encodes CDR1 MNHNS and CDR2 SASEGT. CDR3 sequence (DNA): TGTGCCAGCAGTGAAGCGGAGGAGGAGACGGAAAGCACAGATACGCAGTATTTT. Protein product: CASSEAEEETESTDTQYF.

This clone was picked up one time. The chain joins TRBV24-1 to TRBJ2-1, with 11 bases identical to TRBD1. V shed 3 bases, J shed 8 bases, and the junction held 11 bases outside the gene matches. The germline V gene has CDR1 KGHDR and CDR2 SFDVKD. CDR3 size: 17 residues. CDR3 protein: CATSDRRMDRGLDEQFF. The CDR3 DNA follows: TGTGCCACCAGTGATCGGAGGATGGACAGGGGGCTAGATGAGCAGTTCTTC.

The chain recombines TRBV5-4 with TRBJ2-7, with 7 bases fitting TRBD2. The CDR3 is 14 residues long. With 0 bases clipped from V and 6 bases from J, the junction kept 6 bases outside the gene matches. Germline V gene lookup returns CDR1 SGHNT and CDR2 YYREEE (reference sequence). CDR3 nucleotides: TGTGCCAGCAGCTTGGATGGACTAGTAAGCGAGCAGTACTTC. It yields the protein CASSLDGLVSEQYF.

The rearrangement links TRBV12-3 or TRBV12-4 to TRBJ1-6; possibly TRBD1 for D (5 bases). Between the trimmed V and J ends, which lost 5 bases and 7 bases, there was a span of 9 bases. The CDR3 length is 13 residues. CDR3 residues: CASSRAGNSPLHF. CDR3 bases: TGTGCCAGCAGTCGTGCAGGGAATTCACCCCTCCACTTT.

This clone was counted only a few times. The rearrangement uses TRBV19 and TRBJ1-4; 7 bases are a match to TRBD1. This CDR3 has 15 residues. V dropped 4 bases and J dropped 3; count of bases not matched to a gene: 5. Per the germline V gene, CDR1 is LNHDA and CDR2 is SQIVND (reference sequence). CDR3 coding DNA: TGTGCCAGTAGTACCGACAGGGATGCTAATGAAAAACTGTTTTTT. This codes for CASSTDRDANEKLFF.

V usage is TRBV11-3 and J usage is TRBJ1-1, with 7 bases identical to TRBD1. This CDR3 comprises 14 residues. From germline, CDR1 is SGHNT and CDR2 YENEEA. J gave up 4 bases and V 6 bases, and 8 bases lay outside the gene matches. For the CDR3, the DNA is TGTGCCAGCAGTCTGACAGGACAGGTCACTGAAGCTTTCTTT. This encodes CASSLTGQVTEAFF.

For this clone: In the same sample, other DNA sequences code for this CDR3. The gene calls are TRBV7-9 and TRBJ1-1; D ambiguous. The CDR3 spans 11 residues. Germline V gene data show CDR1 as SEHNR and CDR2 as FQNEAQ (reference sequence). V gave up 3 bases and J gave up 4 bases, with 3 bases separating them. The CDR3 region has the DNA TGTGCCAGCAGCTTCGGCACTGAAGCTTTCTTT. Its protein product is CASSFGTEAFF.

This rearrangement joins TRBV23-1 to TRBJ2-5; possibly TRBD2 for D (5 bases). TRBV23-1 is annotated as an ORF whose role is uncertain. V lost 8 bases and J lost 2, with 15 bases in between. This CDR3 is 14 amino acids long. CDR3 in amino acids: CASPPGNWQETQYF. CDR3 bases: TGCGCCAGCCCTCCCGGGAATTGGCAAGAGACCCAGTACTTC.

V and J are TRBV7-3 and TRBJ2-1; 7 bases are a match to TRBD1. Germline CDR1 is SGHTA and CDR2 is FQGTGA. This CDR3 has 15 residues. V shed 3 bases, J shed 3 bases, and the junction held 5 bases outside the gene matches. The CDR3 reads CASSLNTGDYNEQFF. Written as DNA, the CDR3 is TGTGCCAGCAGCTTGAACACAGGGGACTACAATGAGCAGTTCTTC.

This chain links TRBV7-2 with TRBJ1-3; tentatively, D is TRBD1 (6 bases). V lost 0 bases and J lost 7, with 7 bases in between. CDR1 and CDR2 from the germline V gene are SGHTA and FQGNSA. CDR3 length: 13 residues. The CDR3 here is CASSLAGANTIYF. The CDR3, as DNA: TGTGCCAGCAGCTTAGCGGGGGCGAACACCATATATTTT. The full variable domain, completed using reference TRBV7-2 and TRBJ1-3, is GAGVSQSPSNKVTEKGKDVELRCDPISGHTALYWYRQSLGQGLEFLIYFQGNSAPDKSGLPSDRFSAERTGGSVSTLTIQRTQQEDSAVYLCASSLAGANTIYFGEGSWLTVV.

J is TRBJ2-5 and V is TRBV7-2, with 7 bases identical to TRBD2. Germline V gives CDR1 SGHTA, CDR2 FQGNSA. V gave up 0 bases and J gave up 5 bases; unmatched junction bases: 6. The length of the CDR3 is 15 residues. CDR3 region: CASSLAGRVWETQYF. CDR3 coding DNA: TGTGCCAGCAGCTTAGCGGGGAGGGTGTGGGAGACCCAGTACTTC.

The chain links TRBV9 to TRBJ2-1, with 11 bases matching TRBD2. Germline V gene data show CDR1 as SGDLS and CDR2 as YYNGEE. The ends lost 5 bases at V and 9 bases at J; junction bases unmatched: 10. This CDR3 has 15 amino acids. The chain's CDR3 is CASSDYSGGVGEQFF. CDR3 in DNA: TGTGCCAGCAGTGATTATAGCGGGGGGGTCGGTGAGCAGTTCTTC.

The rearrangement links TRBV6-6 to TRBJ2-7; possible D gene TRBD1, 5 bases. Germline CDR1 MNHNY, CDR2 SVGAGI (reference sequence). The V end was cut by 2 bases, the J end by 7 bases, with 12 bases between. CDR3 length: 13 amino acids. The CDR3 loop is CASSYPQGQEQYF. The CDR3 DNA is TGTGCCAGCAGTTACCCCCAGGGTCAAGAGCAGTACTTC.

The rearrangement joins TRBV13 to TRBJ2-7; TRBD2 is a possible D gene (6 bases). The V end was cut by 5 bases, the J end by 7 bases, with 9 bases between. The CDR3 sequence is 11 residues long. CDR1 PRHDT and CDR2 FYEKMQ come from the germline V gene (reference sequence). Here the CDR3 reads CASSARGEQYF. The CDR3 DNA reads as TGTGCCAGCAGCGCCCGGGGGGAGCAGTACTTC.

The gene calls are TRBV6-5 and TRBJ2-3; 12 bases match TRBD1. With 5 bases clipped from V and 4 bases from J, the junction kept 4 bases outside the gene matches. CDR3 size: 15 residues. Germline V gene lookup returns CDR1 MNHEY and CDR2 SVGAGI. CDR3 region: CASSRGTGGPDTQYF. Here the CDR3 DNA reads TGTGCCAGCAGTCGCGGGACAGGGGGCCCAGATACGCAGTATTTT.

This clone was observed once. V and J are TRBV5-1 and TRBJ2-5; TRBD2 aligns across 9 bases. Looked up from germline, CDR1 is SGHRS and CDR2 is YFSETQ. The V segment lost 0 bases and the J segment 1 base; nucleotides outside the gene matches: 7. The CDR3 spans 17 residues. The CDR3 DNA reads TGCGCCAGCAGCTTGGGCTATAGCGGGGGCACCCAAGAGACCCAGTACTTC. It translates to CASSLGYSGGTQETQYF.

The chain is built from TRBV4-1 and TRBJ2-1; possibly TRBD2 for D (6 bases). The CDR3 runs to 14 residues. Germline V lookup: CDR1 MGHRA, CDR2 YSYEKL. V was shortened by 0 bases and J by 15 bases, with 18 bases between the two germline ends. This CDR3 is CASSQELGGGSRFF. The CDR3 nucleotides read TGCGCCAGCAGCCAAGAGCTGGGGGGAGGAAGTCGGTTCTTC.

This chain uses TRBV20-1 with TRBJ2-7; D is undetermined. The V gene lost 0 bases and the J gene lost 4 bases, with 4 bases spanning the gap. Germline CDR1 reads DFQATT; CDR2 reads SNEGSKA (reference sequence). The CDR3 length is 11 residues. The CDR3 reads CSARESYEQYF. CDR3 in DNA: TGCAGTGCTAGAGAGTCTTACGAGCAGTACTTC.

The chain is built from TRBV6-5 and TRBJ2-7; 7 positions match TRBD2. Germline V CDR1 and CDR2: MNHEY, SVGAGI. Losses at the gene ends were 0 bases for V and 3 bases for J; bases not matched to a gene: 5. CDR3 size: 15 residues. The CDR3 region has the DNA TGTGCCAGCAGTTACTCGGCGGGAGAGAGCTACGAGCAGTACTTC. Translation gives CASSYSAGESYEQYF.

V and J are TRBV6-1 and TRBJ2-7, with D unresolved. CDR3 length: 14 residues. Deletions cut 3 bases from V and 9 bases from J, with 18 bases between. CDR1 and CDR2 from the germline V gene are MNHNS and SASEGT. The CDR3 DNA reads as TGTGCCAGCAGTGATACTATCCCGCCAATGGGGCAGTACTTC. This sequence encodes CASSDTIPPMGQYF.

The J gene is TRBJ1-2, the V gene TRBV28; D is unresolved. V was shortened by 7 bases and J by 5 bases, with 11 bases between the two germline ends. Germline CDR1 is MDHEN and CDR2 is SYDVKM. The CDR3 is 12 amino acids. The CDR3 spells CASKAQFYGYTF. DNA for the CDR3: TGTGCCAGCAAAGCCCAATTTTATGGCTACACCTTC.

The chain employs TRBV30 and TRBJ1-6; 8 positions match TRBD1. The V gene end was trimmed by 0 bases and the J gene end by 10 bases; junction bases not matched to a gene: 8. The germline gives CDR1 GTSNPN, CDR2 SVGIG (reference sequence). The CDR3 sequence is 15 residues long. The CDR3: CAWSVRDRGGSPLHF. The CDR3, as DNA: TGTGCCTGGAGTGTTAGAGACAGGGGAGGATCACCCCTCCACTTT.

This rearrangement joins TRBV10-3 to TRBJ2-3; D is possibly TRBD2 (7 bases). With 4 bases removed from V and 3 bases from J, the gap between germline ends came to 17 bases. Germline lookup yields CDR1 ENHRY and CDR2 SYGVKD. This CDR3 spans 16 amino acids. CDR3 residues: CAISVGPGGGTDTQYF. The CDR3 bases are TGTGCCATCAGTGTGGGGCCGGGGGGCGGGACAGATACGCAGTATTTT.

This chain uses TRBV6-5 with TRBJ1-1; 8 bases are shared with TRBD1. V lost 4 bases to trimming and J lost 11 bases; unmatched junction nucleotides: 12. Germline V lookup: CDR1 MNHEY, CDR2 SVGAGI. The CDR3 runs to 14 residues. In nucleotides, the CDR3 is TGTGCCAGCAGTTCTCCGGGGACAGGTGAGATCGCTTTCTTT. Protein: CASSSPGTGEIAFF.